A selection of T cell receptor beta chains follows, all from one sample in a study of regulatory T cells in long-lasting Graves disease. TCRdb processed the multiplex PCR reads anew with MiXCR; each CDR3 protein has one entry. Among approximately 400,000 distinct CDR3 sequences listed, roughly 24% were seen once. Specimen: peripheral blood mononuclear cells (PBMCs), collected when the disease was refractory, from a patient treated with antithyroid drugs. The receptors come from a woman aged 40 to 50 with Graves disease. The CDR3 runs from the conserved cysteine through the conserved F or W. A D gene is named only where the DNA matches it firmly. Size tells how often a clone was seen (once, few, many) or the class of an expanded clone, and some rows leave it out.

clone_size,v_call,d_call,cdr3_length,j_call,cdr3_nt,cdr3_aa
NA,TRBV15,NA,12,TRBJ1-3,TGTGCCACCAGCAGGGTAAAGAACACCATATATTTT,CATSRVKNTIYF
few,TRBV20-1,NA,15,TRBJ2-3,TGCAGTGCTAGCGGTGGGGCAGACAGCCCAGATACGCAGTATTTT,CSASGGADSPDTQYF
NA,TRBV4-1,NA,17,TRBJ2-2,TGCGCCAGCGGAGGAGACGATACGTTCCAGAACACCGGGGAGCTGTTTTTT,CASGGDDTFQNTGELFF
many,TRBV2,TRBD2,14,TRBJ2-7,TGTGCCAGCAGGACTAGCGCGGTGTTCTACGAGCAGTACTTC,CASRTSAVFYEQYF
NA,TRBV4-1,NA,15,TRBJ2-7,TGCGCCAGCAGCCAAGATTCCCGGGACGCCAACGAGCAGTACTTC,CASSQDSRDANEQYF
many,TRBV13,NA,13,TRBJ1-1,TGTGCCAGCAGCAGGGGGTACAACACTGAAGCTTTCTTT,CASSRGYNTEAFF
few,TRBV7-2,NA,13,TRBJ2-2,TGTGCCAGCAGCCCCACAGAGGCCGGGGAGCTGTTTTTT,CASSPTEAGELFF
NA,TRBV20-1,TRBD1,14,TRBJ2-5,TGCAGTGCTACCCCGGACAGGGGGGCAGAGACCCAGTACTTC,CSATPDRGAETQYF
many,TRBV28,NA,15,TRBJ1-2,TGTGCCAGCAGTCCCGTGGCCGGGACCTACTATGGCTACACCTTC,CASSPVAGTYYGYTF
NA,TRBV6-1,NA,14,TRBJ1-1,TGTGCCAGCAGTAGGGCCAAGAGGGACACTGAAGCTTTCTTT,CASSRAKRDTEAFF
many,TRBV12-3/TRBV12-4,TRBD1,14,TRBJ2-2,TGTGCCAGCAGCCCCGGGACAGGGGCCGGGGAGCTGTTTTTT,CASSPGTGAGELFF
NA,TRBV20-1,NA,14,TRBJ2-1,TGCAGTGCTAGAGTCGATGACCGCTACAATGAGCAGTTCTTC,CSARVDDRYNEQFF